This TCR beta chain was found in a study of PD-1 blockade in classical Hodgkin lymphoma. The CDR3 length is 14 residues. The V end lost 2 bases, the J end lost 9 bases, and 13 bases lay between the germline ends. The germline V gene encodes CDR1 MNHEY and CDR2 SMNVEV (reference sequence). The time point here: cycle 4 day 1 (C4D1), after less than seven weeks of nivolumab. In every patient, relapse followed autologous stem cell transplantation, while exposure to brentuximab vedotin differed. About this clone itself: The antigen remains undetermined.

Study conclusions and caveats: Possibly reflecting disease activity or prior therapy, repertoire differences have causes that remain undefined. Relapsed/refractory patients reportedly had lower baseline diversity than newly diagnosed patients. The baseline diversity of complete responders showed similarity to that of newly diagnosed patients. A significant rise in TCR diversity by C4D1 was seen for CD4+ but not CD8+ cells.

Data came from immunoSEQ multiplex PCR; TCRdb stores just in-frame clones and leaves some out. This table has about 20,000 clones, approximately 80% appearing once. This TCR was sampled from a human donor with classical Hodgkin lymphoma. The material was peripheral blood mononuclear cells (PBMCs), obtained before the fourth cycle of nivolumab. The chain carries TRBV27 and TRBJ2-2; no clear D gene. The CDR3 loop reads CASSLTNPPRELFF. The CDR3, as DNA: TGTGCCAGCAGTTTAACTAATCCCCCCCGGGAGCTGTTTTTT.